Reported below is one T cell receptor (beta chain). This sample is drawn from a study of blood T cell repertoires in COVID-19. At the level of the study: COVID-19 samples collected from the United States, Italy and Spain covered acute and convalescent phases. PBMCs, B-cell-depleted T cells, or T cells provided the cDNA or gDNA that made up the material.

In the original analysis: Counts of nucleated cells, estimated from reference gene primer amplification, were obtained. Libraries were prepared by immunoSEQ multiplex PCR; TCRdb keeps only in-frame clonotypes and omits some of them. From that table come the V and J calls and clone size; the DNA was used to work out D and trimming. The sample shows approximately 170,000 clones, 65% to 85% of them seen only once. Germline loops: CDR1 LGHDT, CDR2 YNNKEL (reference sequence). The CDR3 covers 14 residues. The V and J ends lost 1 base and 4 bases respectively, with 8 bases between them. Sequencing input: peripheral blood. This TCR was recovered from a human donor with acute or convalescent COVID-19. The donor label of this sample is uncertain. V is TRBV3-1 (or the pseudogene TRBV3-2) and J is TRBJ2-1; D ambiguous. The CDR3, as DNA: TGTGCCAGCAGCCAAGCGTGGCAGTACAATGAGCAGTTCTTC. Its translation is CASSQAWQYNEQFF.